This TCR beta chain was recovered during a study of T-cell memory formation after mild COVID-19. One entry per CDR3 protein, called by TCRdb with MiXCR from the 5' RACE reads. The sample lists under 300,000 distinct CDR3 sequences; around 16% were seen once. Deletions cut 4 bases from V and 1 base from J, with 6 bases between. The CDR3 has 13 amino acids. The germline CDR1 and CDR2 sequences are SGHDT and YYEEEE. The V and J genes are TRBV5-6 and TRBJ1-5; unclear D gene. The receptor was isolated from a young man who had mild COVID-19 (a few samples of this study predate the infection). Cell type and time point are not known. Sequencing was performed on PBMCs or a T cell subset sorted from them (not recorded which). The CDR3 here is CASSADSNQPQHF. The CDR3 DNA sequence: TGTGCCAGCAGCGCGGACAGCAATCAGCCCCAGCATTTT. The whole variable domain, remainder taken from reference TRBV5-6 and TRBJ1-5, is DAGVTQSPTHLIKTRGQQVTLRCSPKSGHDTVSWYQQALGQGPQFIFQYYEEEERQRGNFPDRFSGHQFPNYSSELNVNALLLGDSALYLCASSADSNQPQHFGDGTRLSIL.